These 29 T cell receptor beta chains share one sample of origin, sequenced in a study of early T cells in non-severe SARS-CoV-2 infection. TCRdb processed the 5' RACE reads anew with MiXCR; each CDR3 protein has one entry. The profile covers over 60,000 distinct CDR3 sequences, with 9.5% to 15% appearing a single time and roughly 2.5% taken by the ten largest. This specimen consisted of whole blood, obtained at baseline. The receptors were sampled from an adult who was a healthcare worker with PCR-confirmed SARS-CoV-2 infection or an uninfected control (not recorded which).

The chain combines TRBV4-1 with TRBJ1-4, with 8 bases matching TRBD1. V gave up 4 bases and J gave up 13 bases; unmatched junction bases: 14. The CDR3 contains 15 residues. Germline-derived CDR1 and CDR2 are MGHRA and YSYEKL. The CDR3 reads CASSPGRQGARLLFF. The CDR3 DNA reads as TGCGCCAGCAGCCCCGGTCGGCAGGGGGCTCGTTTACTGTTTTTT.

This clonotype occurred many times. The chain links TRBV7-9 to TRBJ2-5, with D hard to call. CDR3 length equals 11 residues. Per germline, CDR1 SEHNR and CDR2 FQNEAQ (reference sequence). Trimming stripped 5 bases from V and 4 bases from J, with 5 bases between. CDR3 coding DNA: TGTGCCAGCAGCCGTAGAGAGACCCAGTACTTC. This encodes CASSRRETQYF.

On this clonotype itself: Mismatch with germline at one junction end may stem from a read error. The chain recombines TRBV5-4 with TRBJ2-7, with TRBD2 matching over 13 bases. Per germline, CDR1 SGHNT and CDR2 YYREEE (reference sequence). The length of the CDR3 is 14 residues. The CDR3 loop is CVSSSGLAGAKQYF. The CDR3 nucleotides read TGTGTCAGCAGCTCAGGACTAGCGGGGGCGAAGCAGTACTTC. Looking up the rest from reference TRBV5-4 and TRBJ2-7 gives the full variable domain: ETGVTQSPTHLIKTRGQQVTLRCSSQSGHNTVSWYQQALGQGPQFIFQYYREEENGRGNFPPRFSGLQFPNYSSELNVNALELDDSALYLCVSSSGLAGAKQYFGPGTRLTVT.

This clonotype was counted many times. This chain links TRBV19 with TRBJ2-2, with a tentative D call TRBD1 (6 bases). Germline CDR1 LNHDA, CDR2 SQIVND (reference sequence). The V gene lost 7 bases and the J gene lost 1 base, with 10 bases spanning the gap. The CDR3 covers 14 residues. CDR3 sequence: CASIGRGNTGELFF. CDR3 bases: TGTGCCAGTATCGGCAGGGGGAACACCGGGGAGCTGTTTTTT.

The V and J genes are TRBV25-1 and TRBJ2-3, with 9 bases lining up with TRBD1. Germline V gene sequence: CDR1 MGHDK, CDR2 SYGVNS. Unmatched junction bases numbered 8, after V lost 6 bases and J lost 4 bases. The CDR3 is made up of 15 amino acids. DNA for the CDR3: TGTGCCAGCAGCCGAAGCACAGGGGGCGCAGATACGCAGTATTTT. Its protein is CASSRSTGGADTQYF.

This clonotype was seen a few times. The chain is built from TRBV7-2 and TRBJ2-3, with unresolved D. The germline V and J ends were trimmed by 0 bases and 4 bases, with 2 bases remaining between them. The CDR3 runs 12 residues. Germline V lookup: CDR1 SGHTA, CDR2 FQGNSA. CDR3 DNA: TGTGCCAGCAGCTTAGCCCCAGATACGCAGTATTTT. Protein sequence: CASSLAPDTQYF.

This clonotype was counted only a few times. V is TRBV5-1 and J is TRBJ2-7; 9 nucleotides match TRBD1. The CDR3 covers 15 residues. Germline assignment: CDR1 SGHRS and CDR2 YFSETQ. The V gene end was trimmed by 2 bases and the J gene end by 1 base; junction bases not matched to a gene: 4. CDR3 nucleotide sequence: TGCGCCAGCAGCTTTAGACAGGGGGAGTCCTACGAGCAGTACTTC. It codes for CASSFRQGESYEQYF.

This clonotype was seen a handful of times. The chain uses TRBV27 and TRBJ2-7; D might be TRBD1 or TRBD2, each matching 5 bases. Trimming shortened V by 2 bases and J by 7 bases, and 18 bases separated the two germline ends. CDR1 and CDR2 from the germline V gene are MNHEY and SMNVEV (reference sequence). This CDR3 has 15 residues. As DNA, the CDR3 is TGTGCCAGCAGTTTAGCGCCGGGACGGTGGATGGAGCAGTACTTC. Amino acids: CASSLAPGRWMEQYF.

This clonotype was counted at least ten times. The chain recombines TRBV6-2 or TRBV6-3 with TRBJ2-7, with TRBD1 as a possible D gene (5 bases). Deletions cut 5 bases from V and 3 bases from J, with 17 bases between. Germline V gene lookup returns CDR1 MNHEY and CDR2 SVGEGT. CDR3 length: 15 residues. The DNA for the CDR3 is TGTGCCAGCAGTCCCCGGCCGGACAACTTCTACGAGCAGTACTTC. Amino acid sequence: CASSPRPDNFYEQYF.

J is TRBJ2-3 and V is TRBV6-2 or TRBV6-3; 8 bases align to TRBD2. The CDR3 consists of 14 residues. V shed 5 bases, J shed 2 bases, and the junction held 3 bases outside the gene matches. The V gene's germline CDR1 is MNHEY and CDR2 SVGEGT. The CDR3 sequence: CASSQAGDTDTQYF. Here the CDR3 DNA reads TGTGCCAGCAGTCAAGCGGGGGACACAGATACGCAGTATTTT.

V gene TRBV28 combines with J gene TRBJ1-2; 9 nucleotides align to TRBD1. V lost 6 bases to trimming and J lost 5 bases; unmatched junction nucleotides: 13. CDR1 and CDR2 from the germline V gene are MDHEN and SYDVKM. The CDR3 totals 16 residues. Here the CDR3 DNA reads TGTGCCAGCAGACACACTCCGGGACAGGGCTCATATGGCTACACCTTC. This encodes CASRHTPGQGSYGYTF.

This clonotype was observed a handful of times. The chain uses TRBV7-2 and TRBJ2-2; no clear D. Per germline, CDR1 SGHTA and CDR2 FQGNSA. The CDR3 covers 14 residues. V was pared by 2 bases and J by 1 base, with 5 bases between. The CDR3 DNA reads as TGTGCCAGCAGCTTAAGGCGGAACACCGGGGAGCTGTTTTTT. It yields the protein CASSLRRNTGELFF. Complete variable domain (other parts from reference TRBV7-2 and TRBJ2-2): GAGVSQSPSNKVTEKGKDVELRCDPISGHTALYWYRQSLGQGLEFLIYFQGNSAPDKSGLPSDRFSAERTGGSVSTLTIQRTQQEDSAVYLCASSLRRNTGELFFGEGSRLTVL.

The chain links TRBV12-3 or TRBV12-4 to TRBJ2-5; possibly TRBD2 for D (6 bases). The CDR3 loop spans 15 amino acids. With 2 bases removed from V and 5 bases from J, the gap between germline ends came to 15 bases. The CDR3: CASSLSPGSRETQYF. The CDR3, as DNA: TGTGCCAGCAGTTTATCCCCCGGGAGCCGGGAGACCCAGTACTTC.

Only a few counts were recorded for this clonotype. V usage is TRBV18 and J usage is TRBJ1-1; the D is unclear. Trimming stripped 3 bases from V and 4 bases from J, with 9 bases between. Germline values: CDR1 KGHSH, CDR2 LQKENI. The CDR3 consists of 13 residues. CDR3 sequence (DNA): TGTGCCAGCTCACCGGGCCTGGGCACTGAAGCTTTCTTT. Encoded protein: CASSPGLGTEAFF.

V gene TRBV20-1 combines with J gene TRBJ1-6, with 7 nucleotides matching TRBD1. This CDR3 is 15 amino acids long. CDR1 is DFQATT and CDR2 is SNEGSKA in the germline V gene (reference sequence). After removal of 4 bases from V and 7 bases from J, the junction contained 10 bases not matched to a gene. The CDR3 DNA reads TGCAGTGCTACCCCAGAGGACAGGTCAAATTCACCCCTCCACTTT. This gives the protein CSATPEDRSNSPLHF.

In this sample, this clonotype turned up many times. The chain joins TRBV5-1 to TRBJ2-3; the D gene could be TRBD1 or TRBD2 (5 bases each). The germline gives CDR1 SGHRS, CDR2 YFSETQ. This CDR3 spans 13 amino acids. V was cut by 6 bases and J by 2 bases, with 10 bases left in between. The CDR3 spells CASIRGDTDTQYF. The CDR3 DNA reads as TGCGCCAGCATCAGAGGGGACACAGATACGCAGTATTTT.

This clonotype was detected ten times or more. V is TRBV20-1 and J is TRBJ1-1; a weak D match, TRBD1 (5 bases). This CDR3 contains 13 residues. V was cut by 5 bases and J by 2 bases, with 12 bases left in between. Germline assignment: CDR1 DFQATT and CDR2 SNEGSKA (reference sequence). CDR3 coding DNA: TGCAGTGCTGGCCTGGGACCTAACACTGAAGCTTTCTTT. Its protein is CSAGLGPNTEAFF.

This clonotype has just a few counts. The chain employs TRBV25-1 and TRBJ1-1, with D perhaps matching TRBD1 (5 bases). CDR3 size: 14 residues. Trimming shortened V by 8 bases and J by 5 bases, and 18 bases separated the two germline ends. The germline V gene has CDR1 MGHDK and CDR2 SYGVNS. CDR3 bases: TGTGCCAGCGGCCAGGGTAGGTGGTGTACTGAAGCTTTCTTT. Its protein product is CASGQGRWCTEAFF.

This clonotype was counted many times. The chain couples TRBV24-1 to TRBJ2-7; the D call may be TRBD1 or TRBD2 (5 bases each). CDR1 KGHDR and CDR2 SFDVKD come from the germline V gene. This CDR3 is 14 amino acids long. V was clipped by 4 bases and J by 2 bases, with 11 bases between them. CDR3 amino acids: CATSDPGRTYEQYF. In DNA, the CDR3 is TGTGCCACCAGTGACCCGGGACGGACCTACGAGCAGTACTTC.

This clonotype was counted ten times or more. V usage is TRBV10-3 and J usage is TRBJ2-7; 8 nucleotides line up with TRBD2. CDR1 is ENHRY and CDR2 is SYGVKD in the germline V gene. The CDR3 loop spans 15 amino acids. J was trimmed by 2 bases and V by 9 bases; bases with no gene match: 12. The CDR3 protein is CAIPWGSGGAYEQYF. In nucleotides, the CDR3 is TGTGCCATACCTTGGGGGAGCGGGGGTGCCTACGAGCAGTACTTC.

Ten or more counts support this clonotype. The chain couples TRBV29-1 to TRBJ1-1; a possible D gene is TRBD1 (5 bases). The length of the CDR3 is 11 residues. V lost 8 bases and J 1 base, leaving 8 bases between the germline ends. In germline, CDR1 is SQVTM, CDR2 ANQGSEA. Here the CDR3 reads CSLGTNTEAFF. The CDR3 nucleotides are TGCAGCCTGGGGACGAACACTGAAGCTTTCTTT.

This clonotype was detected many times. This rearrangement joins TRBV28 to TRBJ1-2; 8 bases map to TRBD1. The CDR3 has 13 amino acids. CDR1 and CDR2 (germline): MDHEN, SYDVKM. J was trimmed by 5 bases and V by 8 bases; bases with no gene match: 7. The CDR3 protein is CASWDRRHYGYTF. CDR3 nucleotides: TGTGCCAGCTGGGACAGGCGACATTATGGCTACACCTTC.

In its sample, this clonotype was seen a few times. The V call is TRBV27, the J call TRBJ1-6, with unresolved D. V was shortened by 1 base and J by 6 bases, with 10 bases between the two germline ends. CDR1 MNHEY and CDR2 SMNVEV come from the germline V gene (reference sequence). The CDR3 has 15 residues. The CDR3 region has the DNA TGTGCCAGCAGTTTATTGGGCCAGAGTAATTCACCCCTCCACTTT. Translation: CASSLLGQSNSPLHF.

This clonotype was detected a few times. The genes are TRBV28 and TRBJ1-6, with 7 bases fitting TRBD1. V lost 7 bases, J lost 9 bases, and 9 bases stayed unmatched. The germline CDR1 and CDR2 sequences are MDHEN and SYDVKM. CDR3 length: 14 amino acids. The CDR3 is CASIPGTVSSPLHF. The DNA of the CDR3 is TGTGCCAGCATCCCCGGGACAGTCAGTTCACCCCTCCACTTT.

The CDR3 protein is CASSGTGVTYEQYF. The DNA of the CDR3 is TGTGCCAGCAGCGGGACAGGGGTCACCTACGAGCAGTACTTC. The V and J genes are TRBV28 and TRBJ2-7; 10 bases are shared with TRBD1. With V trimmed by 6 bases and J by 2 bases, 4 bases remained unmatched. Germline CDR1 is MDHEN and CDR2 is SYDVKM. CDR3 length equals 14 residues. Full variable domain (missing parts from reference TRBV28 and TRBJ2-7): DVKVTQSSRYLVKRTGEKVFLECVQDMDHENMFWYRQDPGLGLRLIYFSYDVKMKEKGDIPEGYSVSREKKERFSLILESASTNQTSMYLCASSGTGVTYEQYFGPGTRLTVT.

The chain carries TRBV20-1 and TRBJ2-4; D is uncertain. Trimming left V 5 bases short and J 3 bases short, with 17 bases between. The CDR3 is 15 residues long. Germline CDR1 reads DFQATT; CDR2 reads SNEGSKA (reference sequence). CDR3 loop: CSAPTFIGNKNIQYF. The CDR3 DNA sequence: TGCAGTGCTCCTACCTTCATAGGAAACAAAAACATTCAGTACTTC.

The J gene is TRBJ1-1, the V gene TRBV9, with D perhaps TRBD1 (6 bases). The V gene's germline CDR1 is SGDLS and CDR2 YYNGEE. This CDR3 region has 12 residues. Trimming took 4 bases from V and 8 from J, leaving 12 bases between them. The CDR3 region is CASSKQGYEAFF. The CDR3, as DNA: TGTGCCAGCAGCAAACAGGGTTACGAAGCTTTCTTT.

The J gene is TRBJ1-2, the V gene TRBV5-6; 10 nucleotides match TRBD1. Germline CDR1 is SGHDT and CDR2 is YYEEEE. Trimming at V came to 4 bases and at J to 3 bases, leaving 12 bases not matched to a gene. This CDR3 is built from 17 residues. The CDR3, as DNA: TGTGCCAGCAGCCGGGGTCCCTCGGGACAGGGGTACTATGGCTACACCTTC. The encoded protein is CASSRGPSGQGYYGYTF.

In this sample, this clonotype turned up many times. J is TRBJ2-7 and V is TRBV12-3 or TRBV12-4; D is unclear. With 10 bases removed from V and 1 base from J, the gap between germline ends came to 11 bases. The CDR3 extends over 12 amino acids. CDR3 in amino acids: CATQASSYEQYF. The CDR3 DNA reads as TGTGCCACCCAGGCCTCATCCTACGAGCAGTACTTC.